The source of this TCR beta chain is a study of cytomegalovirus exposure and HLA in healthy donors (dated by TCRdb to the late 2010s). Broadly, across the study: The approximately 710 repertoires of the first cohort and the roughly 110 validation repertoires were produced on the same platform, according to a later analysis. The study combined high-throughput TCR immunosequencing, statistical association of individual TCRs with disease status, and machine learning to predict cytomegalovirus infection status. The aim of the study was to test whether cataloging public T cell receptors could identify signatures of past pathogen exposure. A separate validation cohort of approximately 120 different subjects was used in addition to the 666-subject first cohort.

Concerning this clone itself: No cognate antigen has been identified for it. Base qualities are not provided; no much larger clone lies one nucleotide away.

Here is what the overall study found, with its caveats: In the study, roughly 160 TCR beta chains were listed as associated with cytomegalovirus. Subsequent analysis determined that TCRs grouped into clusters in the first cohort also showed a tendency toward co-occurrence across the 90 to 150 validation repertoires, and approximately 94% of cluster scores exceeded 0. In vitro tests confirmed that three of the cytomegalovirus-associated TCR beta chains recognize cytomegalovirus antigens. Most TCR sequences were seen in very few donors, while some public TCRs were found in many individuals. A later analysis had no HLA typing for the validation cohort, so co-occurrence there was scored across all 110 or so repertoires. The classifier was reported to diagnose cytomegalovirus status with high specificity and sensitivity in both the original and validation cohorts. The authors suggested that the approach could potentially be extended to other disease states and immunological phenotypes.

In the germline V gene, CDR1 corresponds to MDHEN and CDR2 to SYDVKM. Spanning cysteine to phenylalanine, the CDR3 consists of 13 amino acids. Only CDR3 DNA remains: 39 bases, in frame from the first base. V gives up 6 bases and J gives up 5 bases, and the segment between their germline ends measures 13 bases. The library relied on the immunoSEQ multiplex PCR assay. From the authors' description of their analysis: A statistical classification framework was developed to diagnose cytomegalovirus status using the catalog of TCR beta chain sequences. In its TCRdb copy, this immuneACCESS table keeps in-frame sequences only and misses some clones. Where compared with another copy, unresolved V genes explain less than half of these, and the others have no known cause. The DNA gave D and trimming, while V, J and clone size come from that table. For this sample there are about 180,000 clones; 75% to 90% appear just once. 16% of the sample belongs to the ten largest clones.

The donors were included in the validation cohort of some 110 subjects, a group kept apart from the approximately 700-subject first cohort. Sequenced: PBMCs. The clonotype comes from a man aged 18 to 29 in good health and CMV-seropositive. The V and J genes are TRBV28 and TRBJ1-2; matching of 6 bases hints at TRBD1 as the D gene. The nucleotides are TGTGCCAGCAGCACAGGGATCGGGTATGGCTACACCTTC. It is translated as CASSTGIGYGYTF.